Detailed here is one T cell receptor beta chain. The data were taken from a study of control samples from healthy donors and cancer patients. The CDR3 loop spans 13 amino acids. J lost 2 bases, V lost 5 bases, and 2 bases had no gene match. The germline V gene has CDR1 GTSNPN and CDR2 SVGIG (reference sequence). Here immunoSEQ multiplex PCR was the method, and the copy in TCRdb shows in-frame clones only, minus some. The sample consists of more than 110,000 clones, around 85% of them appearing once. The receptor's source is a woman in her 30s in good health. The source material was blood. The chain links TRBV30 to TRBJ1-1, with TRBD1 matching over 10 bases. The CDR3 loop reads CAWGTGANTEAFF. CDR3 nucleotides: TGTGCCTGGGGGACAGGGGCAAACACTGAAGCTTTCTTT.